Listed below are T cell receptor beta chains from one sample, sequenced in a study of T cell repertoires in cytomegalovirus infection. TCRdb passed the reads through MiXCR, listing each CDR3 protein once. The data hold around 530,000 distinct CDR3 sequences, with more than 25% observed a single time. Material for sequencing was PBMCs. These receptors came from a human donor in good health (CMV status not recorded). Some clones in this sample may be carry-over from other donors' samples. The CDR3 runs from the conserved cysteine through the conserved F or W. Each record gives: CDR3 length, V gene, J gene, D gene, clone size, CDR3 protein, CDR3 DNA. D genes are given only for firm matches. Size values are once, few and many counts, or a class for expanded clones, and some rows have none.

13	TRBV7-9	TRBJ1-1	.	many	CASSPGRSTEAFF	TGTGCCAGCAGCCCCGGGAGATCCACTGAAGCTTTCTTT
19	TRBV19	TRBJ2-1	.	few	CASKGHEGPNYSSYNEQFF	TGTGCCAGTAAGGGCCACGAGGGGCCAAATTACAGCTCCTACAATGAGCAGTTCTTC
16	TRBV6-5	TRBJ2-6	.	.	CASSYSTATGANVLTF	TGTGCCAGCAGTTACTCGACTGCTACTGGGGCCAACGTCCTGACTTTC
18	TRBV4-3	TRBJ2-2	TRBD1	.	CASSQDIVDRGIHGELFF	TGCGCCAGCAGCCAAGATATAGTAGACAGGGGGATTCACGGGGAGCTGTTTTTT
16	TRBV7-2	TRBJ2-3	TRBD2	many	CASSLVAGGTTDTQYF	TGTGCCAGCAGCTTAGTTGCGGGAGGAACCACAGATACGCAGTATTTT
14	TRBV10-3	TRBJ2-1	TRBD1	.	CAISPGQGYNEQFF	TGTGCCATCAGTCCCGGACAGGGTTACAATGAGCAGTTCTTC
15	TRBV7-6	TRBJ1-6	TRBD1	many	CASSTRTGTDSPLHF	TGTGCCAGCAGCACGAGGACAGGAACGGATTCACCCCTCCACTTT
11	TRBV6-6	TRBJ1-1	.	many	CASTRGPEAFF	TGTGCCAGCACCCGAGGACCTGAAGCTTTCTTT
13	TRBV6-2/TRBV6-3	TRBJ2-2	.	.	CASLPGIGPGLFF	TGTGCCAGCCTGCCGGGAATCGGCCCTGGGCTGTTTTTT
13	TRBV28	TRBJ2-5	.	.	CASTSGAHETQYF	TGTGCCAGCACTTCAGGGGCTCACGAGACCCAGTACTTC
15	TRBV7-9	TRBJ1-2	.	few	CASSPLTGRLPIYTF	TGTGCCAGCAGCCCTCTTACAGGTCGGCTCCCTATCTACACCTTC
16	TRBV7-2	TRBJ2-1	.	many	CASSPTPQAGYNEQFF	TGTGCCAGCAGCCCGACGCCCCAGGCGGGGTACAATGAGCAGTTCTTC
13	TRBV11-3	TRBJ2-5	.	few	CASNSPPQETQYF	TGTGCCAGCAATTCCCCCCCACAAGAGACCCAGTACTTC
13	TRBV28	TRBJ1-2	.	few	CASSWDLNYGYTF	TGTGCCAGCAGCTGGGACCTAAACTATGGCTACACCTTC
16	TRBV5-1	TRBJ2-1	TRBD2	few	CASSFPGLAGVNEQFF	TGCGCCAGCAGTTTCCCGGGACTAGCGGGAGTGAATGAGCAGTTCTTC
14	TRBV7-6	TRBJ2-1	TRBD2	many	CASRTSGTNNEQFF	TGTGCCAGCAGGACTAGCGGGACTAACAATGAGCAGTTCTTC
14	TRBV28	TRBJ2-7	TRBD1	.	CASSTPGQAYEQYF	TGTGCCAGCAGCACGCCGGGACAGGCCTACGAGCAGTACTTC
16	TRBV6-2/TRBV6-3	TRBJ2-7	TRBD2	.	CASSYGASGRPYEQYF	TGTGCCAGCAGTTACGGGGCTAGCGGGAGACCCTACGAGCAGTACTTC
16	TRBV11-3	TRBJ2-5	.	few	CASNQTILPIDQTQYF	TGTGCCAGCAACCAAACCATCCTGCCGATCGACCAGACCCAGTACTTC
15	TRBV4-2	TRBJ1-2	.	.	CASSLDPEGTYGYTF	TGTGCCAGCAGCCTTGACCCTGAGGGAACCTATGGCTACACCTTC
17	TRBV4-1	TRBJ1-4	.	few	CASSQDPQGSLNEKLFF	TGCGCCAGCAGCCAAGATCCCCAGGGCAGTCTTAATGAAAAACTGTTTTTT
15	TRBV7-9	TRBJ1-5	TRBD1	few	CASSLEGTVGQPQHF	TGTGCCAGCAGCTTAGAAGGGACAGTGGGACAGCCCCAGCATTTT
13	TRBV14	TRBJ2-3	.	.	CASSQEQRDTQYF	TGTGCCAGCAGCCAAGAACAGAGAGATACGCAGTATTTT
16	TRBV18	TRBJ1-2	.	.	CASSPSYGDQDYGYTF	TGTGCCAGCTCGCCTTCTTACGGTGACCAGGACTATGGCTACACCTTC
15	TRBV7-2	TRBJ1-4	.	many	CASSLVGGANEKLFF	TGTGCCAGCAGCTTAGTCGGGGGAGCTAATGAAAAACTGTTTTTT